One and the same sample provided the 18 T cell receptor beta chains below, sequenced in a study of monozygotic twins with inflammatory bowel disease. TCRdb re-called the 5' RACE reads and catalogs CDR3 proteins one per entry, DNA excluded. The sample data list 400,000 or so distinct CDR3 sequences. Sequencing was carried out using blood. The origin of the receptors is a human donor with ulcerative colitis or Crohn's disease, or a healthy co-twin of an affected twin (not recorded which).

The V and J genes are TRBV4-2 and TRBJ1-3; as DNA is missing, the TRBD1 call by TCRdb cannot be tested. The germline V gene has CDR1 LGHNA and CDR2 YNFKEQ. The CDR3 runs 14 residues. The CDR3 protein is CASSQAPPGNTIYF.

CDR3 amino acids: CASSLSLAGQETQYF. The chain has TRBV7-9 and TRBJ2-5; without DNA, the TCRdb call of TRBD2 cannot be checked. The CDR3 spans 15 residues. Germline CDR1 and CDR2: SEHNR and FQNEAQ (reference sequence).

The chain joins TRBV5-6 to TRBJ1-5. This CDR3 has 15 residues. CDR1 and CDR2 from the germline V gene are SGHDT and YYEEEE. The CDR3 sequence: CASSLFGPGYQPQHF. Full variable domain (rest looked up from reference TRBV5-6 and TRBJ1-5): DAGVTQSPTHLIKTRGQQVTLRCSPKSGHDTVSWYQQALGQGPQFIFQYYEEEERQRGNFPDRFSGHQFPNYSSELNVNALLLGDSALYLCASSLFGPGYQPQHFGDGTRLSIL.

The chain employs TRBV24-1 and TRBJ2-1. The germline CDR1 and CDR2 sequences are KGHDR and SFDVKD. The CDR3 loop spans 13 amino acids. CDR3: CATSDSLYNEQFF.

CDR3 sequence reads: CASSRAVGFSTDTQYF. V is TRBV4-2 and J is TRBJ2-3. Germline V gives CDR1 LGHNA, CDR2 YNFKEQ. The CDR3 covers 16 residues.

The V and J genes are TRBV6-5 and TRBJ1-4; there is no DNA to check the TCRdb D call of TRBD1. Germline loops: CDR1 MNHEY, CDR2 SVGAGI. The CDR3 is 15 amino acids. The CDR3 spells CASSYLQGIDEKLFF.

The V call is TRBV5-1, the J call TRBJ2-1. The CDR3 runs 15 residues. Germline V gene data show CDR1 as SGHRS and CDR2 as YFSETQ. CDR3 protein: CASSSSGSSYNEQFF.

CDR3 region: CSVYSGTNDRNYEQYF. The rearrangement joins TRBV29-1 to TRBJ2-7; TCRdb picks TRBD2, but there is no DNA to check that call. The germline CDR1 and CDR2 sequences are SQVTM and ANQGSEA. The CDR3 length is 16 residues.

The chain has TRBV29-1 and TRBJ1-5. Germline V gene data show CDR1 as SQVTM and CDR2 as ANQGSEA. CDR3 length: 13 amino acids. CDR3 region: CSVGWGDNQPQHF.

V is TRBV18 and J is TRBJ2-2; TCRdb's D call, TRBD2, is unchecked because there is no DNA. The CDR3 contains 15 residues. Germline CDR1 is KGHSH and CDR2 is LQKENI. This CDR3 is CASSPRGPNTGELFF.

The rearrangement joins TRBV4-2 to TRBJ2-1; no DNA is available, so the TRBD2 call from TCRdb remains unchecked. The CDR3 extends over 15 amino acids. Germline CDR1 is LGHNA and CDR2 is YNFKEQ. The CDR3 sequence is CASSHPGLDYNEQFF.

The chain uses TRBV2 and TRBJ2-5. Germline V lookup: CDR1 SNHLY, CDR2 FYNNEI. The CDR3 consists of 12 residues. The CDR3 reads CASSESQETQYF.

The V gene is TRBV29-1, the J gene TRBJ2-4; no DNA is available, so the TRBD1 call from TCRdb remains unchecked. Germline CDR1 SQVTM, CDR2 ANQGSEA. The CDR3 length is 15 residues. The CDR3 here is CSVGFRGKEVNIQYF.

The chain is built from TRBV7-2 and TRBJ2-7; the TCRdb call, TRBD2, lacks DNA for checking. The CDR3 is 16 amino acids. Per the germline V gene, CDR1 is SGHTA and CDR2 is FQGNSA. The CDR3 spells CASSLEGPGNTYEQYF.

The genes are TRBV5-4 and TRBJ2-1. The CDR3 totals 15 residues. The germline gives CDR1 SGHNT, CDR2 YYREEE (reference sequence). CDR3 loop: CASSSSTNSYNEQFF.

The chain carries TRBV6-1 and TRBJ2-7; there is no DNA to check the TCRdb D call of TRBD1. CDR3 length: 15 residues. Germline assignment: CDR1 MNHNS and CDR2 SASEGT. The CDR3 is CASSPRDRGTYEQYF.

V usage is TRBV5-1 and J usage is TRBJ1-1. This CDR3 contains 15 residues. From germline, CDR1 is SGHRS and CDR2 YFSETQ. The CDR3 loop reads CASSSGQIMTTEAFF. Looking up the rest from reference TRBV5-1 and TRBJ1-1 gives the full variable domain: KAGVTQTPRYLIKTRGQQVTLSCSPISGHRSVSWYQQTPGQGLQFLFEYFSETQRNKGNFPGRFSGRQFSNSRSEMNVSTLELGDSALYLCASSSGQIMTTEAFFGQGTRLTVV.

This chain uses TRBV2 with TRBJ2-3; TCRdb gives TRBD1 as the D gene, but with no DNA this cannot be confirmed. Germline V CDR1 and CDR2: SNHLY, FYNNEI. This CDR3 contains 13 residues. The chain's CDR3 is CASSRETGNTQYF.